Listed below are T cell receptor beta chains from one sample, sequenced in a study of a mutant IDH1 vaccine in newly diagnosed glioma. These receptors have no identified antigens. Method: immunoSEQ multiplex PCR; TCRdb's copy keeps in-frame clones and lacks some. The data contain around 120,000 clones, about 80% of them singletons. Material: PBMCs, obtained from a glioma patient whose treatment included an IDH1 peptide vaccine. Every receptor here comes from a man between 35 and 55 years old with glioma. Both conserved end residues are part of each CDR3. Fields, in order: J gene, D gene, clone size, V gene, CDR3 protein, CDR3 DNA. A D gene is named only where the DNA matches it firmly. Rows may omit the clone size; those that give it use once, few, many or a size class.

J gene: TRBJ2-3; D gene: .; clone size: .; V gene: TRBV11-2; CDR3 protein: CASSLGRGATFTDTQYF; CDR3 DNA: TGTGCCAGCAGCTTAGGAAGGGGGGCTACCTTCACAGATACGCAGTATTTT
J gene: TRBJ1-4; D gene: .; clone size: .; V gene: TRBV7-9; CDR3 protein: CASSLVAGDEWEKLFF; CDR3 DNA: TGTGCCAGCAGCTTGGTCGCAGGGGACGAATGGGAAAAACTGTTTTTT
J gene: TRBJ2-2; D gene: TRBD2; clone size: .; V gene: TRBV7-6; CDR3 protein: CAASGGGIGTGELFF; CDR3 DNA: TGTGCCGCCTCGGGGGGGGGCATTGGCACCGGGGAGCTGTTTTTT
J gene: TRBJ2-3; D gene: .; clone size: .; V gene: TRBV30; CDR3 protein: CAWSVPGGTDTQYF; CDR3 DNA: TGTGCCTGGAGTGTACCCGGGGGCACAGATACGCAGTATTTT
J gene: TRBJ2-5; D gene: .; clone size: .; V gene: TRBV2; CDR3 protein: CASSGTGQETQYF; CDR3 DNA: TGTGCCAGCAGCGGGACTGGACAAGAGACCCAGTACTTC
J gene: TRBJ1-4; D gene: .; clone size: .; V gene: TRBV30; CDR3 protein: CAWTLGGPRGEKLFF; CDR3 DNA: TGTGCCTGGACCCTTGGGGGACCCCGGGGTGAAAAACTGTTTTTT
J gene: TRBJ1-2; D gene: .; clone size: .; V gene: TRBV6-1; CDR3 protein: CASSEALGQGSDGYTF; CDR3 DNA: TGTGCCAGCAGTGAAGCGCTGGGCCAAGGATCTGATGGCTACACCTTC
J gene: TRBJ2-5; D gene: TRBD2; clone size: .; V gene: TRBV7-2; CDR3 protein: CASSSSIGRETQYF; CDR3 DNA: TGTGCCAGCAGCTCCTCGATCGGGAGGGAGACCCAGTACTTC
J gene: TRBJ1-1; D gene: .; clone size: .; V gene: TRBV5-1; CDR3 protein: CASSLDTNTEAFF; CDR3 DNA: TGCGCCAGCAGCTTGGACACCAACACTGAAGCTTTCTTT
J gene: TRBJ1-1; D gene: TRBD1; clone size: .; V gene: TRBV5-1; CDR3 protein: CASSRPTGGEVGTEAFF; CDR3 DNA: TGCGCCAGCAGCCGCCCGACAGGGGGCGAAGTGGGCACTGAAGCTTTCTTT
J gene: TRBJ1-2; D gene: TRBD1; clone size: once; V gene: TRBV5-1; CDR3 protein: CASSRPGQDGYGYTF; CDR3 DNA: TGCGCCAGCAGCCGACCCGGACAGGACGGCTATGGCTACACCTTC
J gene: TRBJ2-7; D gene: .; clone size: .; V gene: TRBV5-5; CDR3 protein: CASSMTGKGEQYF; CDR3 DNA: TGTGCCAGCAGCATGACGGGGAAAGGCGAGCAGTACTTC
J gene: TRBJ2-1; D gene: TRBD1; clone size: .; V gene: TRBV4-1; CDR3 protein: CASSQTPRSGRGHNEQFF; CDR3 DNA: TGCGCCAGCAGCCAGACCCCGCGGAGCGGTAGGGGGCACAATGAGCAGTTCTTC
J gene: TRBJ1-6; D gene: .; clone size: .; V gene: TRBV13; CDR3 protein: CASGRDGDNSPLHF; CDR3 DNA: TGTGCCAGCGGAAGGGACGGGGATAATTCACCCCTCCACTTT
J gene: TRBJ2-7; D gene: TRBD2; clone size: .; V gene: TRBV30; CDR3 protein: CASIAGGYEQYF; CDR3 DNA: TGTGCCTCGATAGCGGGAGGTTACGAGCAGTACTTC
J gene: TRBJ2-5; D gene: .; clone size: .; V gene: TRBV7-9; CDR3 protein: CASSNQGGQETQYF; CDR3 DNA: TGTGCCAGCAGCAACCAGGGTGGTCAAGAGACCCAGTACTTC
J gene: TRBJ2-1; D gene: .; clone size: .; V gene: TRBV10-3; CDR3 protein: CAISTPGINEQFF; CDR3 DNA: TGTGCCATCAGTACCCCCGGGATCAATGAGCAGTTCTTC
J gene: TRBJ2-7; D gene: .; clone size: .; V gene: TRBV18; CDR3 protein: CASSPSGGAVDEQYF; CDR3 DNA: TGTGCCAGCTCACCCTCCGGGGGCGCAGTGGACGAGCAGTACTTC
J gene: TRBJ2-6; D gene: .; clone size: .; V gene: TRBV27; CDR3 protein: CASKGSGANVLTF; CDR3 DNA: TGTGCCAGCAAGGGCTCTGGGGCCAACGTCCTGACTTTC
J gene: TRBJ1-1; D gene: .; clone size: .; V gene: TRBV20-1; CDR3 protein: CSALDRIEAFF; CDR3 DNA: TGCAGTGCCCTCGACAGGATTGAAGCTTTCTTT
J gene: TRBJ1-6; D gene: .; clone size: .; V gene: TRBV4-1; CDR3 protein: CASSQVLGVRQNSPLHF; CDR3 DNA: TGCGCCAGCAGCCAAGTCCTGGGGGTCCGTCAAAATTCACCCCTCCACTTT
J gene: TRBJ2-1; D gene: .; clone size: once; V gene: TRBV29-1; CDR3 protein: CSVSDSYNEQFF; CDR3 DNA: TGCAGCGTTAGCGACAGTTACAATGAGCAGTTCTTC
J gene: TRBJ2-1; D gene: .; clone size: .; V gene: TRBV18; CDR3 protein: CASSPRVSYNEQFF; CDR3 DNA: TGTGCCAGCTCCCCCCGTGTTTCCTACAATGAGCAGTTCTTC
J gene: TRBJ2-5; D gene: TRBD2; clone size: .; V gene: TRBV5-6; CDR3 protein: CASSSGGETQYF; CDR3 DNA: TGTGCCAGCAGCTCGGGGGGAGAGACCCAGTACTTC
J gene: TRBJ1-1; D gene: .; clone size: few; V gene: TRBV6-4; CDR3 protein: CASSVIEGGTEAFF; CDR3 DNA: TGTGCCAGCAGTGTAATAGAGGGGGGCACTGAAGCTTTCTTT
J gene: TRBJ2-2; D gene: TRBD2; clone size: once; V gene: TRBV6-1; CDR3 protein: CASSDGGRATGELFF; CDR3 DNA: TGTGCCAGCAGTGACGGCGGGAGGGCCACCGGGGAGCTGTTTTTT
J gene: TRBJ2-5; D gene: .; clone size: .; V gene: TRBV7-2; CDR3 protein: CASSGGLGGTQYF; CDR3 DNA: TGTGCCAGCAGCGGGGGACTCGGGGGGACCCAGTACTTC
J gene: TRBJ1-1; D gene: TRBD1; clone size: .; V gene: TRBV4-3; CDR3 protein: CASSQGPGTGFGAAFF; CDR3 DNA: TGCGCCAGCAGCCAAGGACCCGGGACAGGGTTCGGGGCAGCTTTCTTT
J gene: TRBJ1-4; D gene: .; clone size: few; V gene: TRBV30; CDR3 protein: CAWQRDSEKLFF; CDR3 DNA: TGTGCCTGGCAGAGGGATTCGGAAAAACTGTTTTTT
J gene: TRBJ1-1; D gene: TRBD1; clone size: once; V gene: TRBV18; CDR3 protein: CASSRQGSEAFF; CDR3 DNA: TGTGCCAGCTCACGACAGGGATCTGAAGCTTTCTTT
J gene: TRBJ1-1; D gene: .; clone size: .; V gene: TRBV4-3; CDR3 protein: CASSQEANTEAFF; CDR3 DNA: TGCGCCAGCAGCCAAGAAGCGAACACTGAAGCTTTCTTT
J gene: TRBJ2-3; D gene: .; clone size: .; V gene: TRBV11-3; CDR3 protein: CASSLGGPTTDTQYF; CDR3 DNA: TGTGCCAGCAGCTTAGGAGGCCCTACCACAGATACGCAGTATTTT
J gene: TRBJ2-1; D gene: .; clone size: .; V gene: TRBV15; CDR3 protein: CATSRDFGRQYNEQFF; CDR3 DNA: TGTGCCACCAGCAGAGATTTTGGCAGGCAGTACAATGAGCAGTTCTTC
J gene: TRBJ1-1; D gene: .; clone size: few; V gene: TRBV6-6; CDR3 protein: CASSNRAANTEAFF; CDR3 DNA: TGTGCCAGCAGCAACAGGGCTGCGAACACTGAAGCTTTCTTT
J gene: TRBJ2-1; D gene: TRBD2; clone size: .; V gene: TRBV30; CDR3 protein: CAWSRGGLYNEQFF; CDR3 DNA: TGTGCCTGGAGCCGGGGGGGCCTCTACAATGAGCAGTTCTTC
J gene: TRBJ1-2; D gene: .; clone size: .; V gene: TRBV29-1; CDR3 protein: CSGAPVRGSYGYTF; CDR3 DNA: TGCAGCGGTGCCCCAGTTAGAGGTTCCTATGGCTACACCTTC
J gene: TRBJ2-1; D gene: TRBD1; clone size: .; V gene: TRBV10-3; CDR3 protein: CAIGDRDNEQFF; CDR3 DNA: TGTGCCATCGGGGACAGAGACAATGAGCAGTTCTTC